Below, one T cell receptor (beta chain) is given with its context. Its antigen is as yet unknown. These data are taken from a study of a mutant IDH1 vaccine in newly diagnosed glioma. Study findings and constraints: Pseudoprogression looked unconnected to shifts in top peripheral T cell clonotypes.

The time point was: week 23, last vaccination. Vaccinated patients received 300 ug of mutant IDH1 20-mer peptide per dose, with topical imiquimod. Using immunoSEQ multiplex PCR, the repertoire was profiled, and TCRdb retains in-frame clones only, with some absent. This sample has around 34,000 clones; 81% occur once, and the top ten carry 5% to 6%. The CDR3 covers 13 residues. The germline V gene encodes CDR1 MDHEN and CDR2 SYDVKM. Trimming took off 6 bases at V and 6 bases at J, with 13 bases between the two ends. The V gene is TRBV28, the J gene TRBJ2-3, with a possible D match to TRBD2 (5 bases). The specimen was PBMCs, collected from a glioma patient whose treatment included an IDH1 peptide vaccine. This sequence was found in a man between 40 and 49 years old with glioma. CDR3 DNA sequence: TGTGCCAGCAGCTCCCGGGGTAGGGATACGCAGTATTTT. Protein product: CASSSRGRDTQYF.